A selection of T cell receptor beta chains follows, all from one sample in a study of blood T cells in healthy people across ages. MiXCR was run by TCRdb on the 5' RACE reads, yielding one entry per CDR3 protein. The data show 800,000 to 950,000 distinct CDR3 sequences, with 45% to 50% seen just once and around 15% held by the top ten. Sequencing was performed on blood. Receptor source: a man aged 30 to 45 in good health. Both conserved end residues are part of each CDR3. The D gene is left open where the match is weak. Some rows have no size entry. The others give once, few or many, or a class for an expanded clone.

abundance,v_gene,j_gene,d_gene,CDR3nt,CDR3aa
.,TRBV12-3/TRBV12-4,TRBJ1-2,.,TGTGCCAGCAGCTATCTCGGGATTGTCTATGGCTACACCTTC,CASSYLGIVYGYTF
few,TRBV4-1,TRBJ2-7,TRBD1,TGCGCCAGCAGCCAGGGTGGGACAGGGGGGACCGAGCAGTACTTC,CASSQGGTGGTEQYF
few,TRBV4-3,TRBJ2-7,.,TGCGCCAGCAGCCAAGTGCGGGACTCCTCCTACGAGCAGTACTTC,CASSQVRDSSYEQYF
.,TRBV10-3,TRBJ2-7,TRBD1,TGTGCCATCAGGGGGACAGGGGACTACGAGCAGTACTTC,CAIRGTGDYEQYF
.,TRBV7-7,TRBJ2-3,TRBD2,TGTGCCAGCAGCTTAGCCCCCGGGACTAGCGGCACAGATACGCAGTATTTT,CASSLAPGTSGTDTQYF
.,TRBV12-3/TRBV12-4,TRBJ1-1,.,TGTGCCAGCAGTTCCTCCGACAAGAACACTGAAGCTTTCTTT,CASSSSDKNTEAFF
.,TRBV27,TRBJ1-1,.,TGTGCCAGCAGCCCCACTGGGACTGGAGAAGCTTTCTTT,CASSPTGTGEAFF
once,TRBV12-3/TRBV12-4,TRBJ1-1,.,TGTGCCAGCAGTTTACAGGCTTCTGAAGCTTTCTTT,CASSLQASEAFF
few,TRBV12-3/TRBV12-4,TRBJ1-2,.,TGTGCCAGCAGTTTTAGCAGCTATGGCTACACCTTC,CASSFSSYGYTF
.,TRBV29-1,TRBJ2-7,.,TGCAGCGTACTAACCGGGGCAGGGACGTCCTACGAGCAGTACTTC,CSVLTGAGTSYEQYF
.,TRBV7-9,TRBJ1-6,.,TGTGCCAGCAGCTTGTCAGGGAATAATTCACCCCTCCACTTT,CASSLSGNNSPLHF
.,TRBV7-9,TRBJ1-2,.,TGTGCCAGCAGCTTAGTAGCACTTAACTATGGCTACACCTTC,CASSLVALNYGYTF
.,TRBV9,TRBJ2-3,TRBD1,TGTGCCAGCAGCCCCGCTGAGGGACAGGGCCGAGAGGCAGATACGCAGTATTTT,CASSPAEGQGREADTQYF
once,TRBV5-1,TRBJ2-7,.,TGCGCCAGCAGTCACAGGGACCCTAGGGAGCAGTACTTC,CASSHRDPREQYF
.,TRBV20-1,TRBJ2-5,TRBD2,TGCAGTGCTAGAGGCAAGACTAGCGGCCAAGAGACCCAGTACTTC,CSARGKTSGQETQYF
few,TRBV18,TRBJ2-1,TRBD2,TGTGCCAGCTCACCACCGGAGCGGGGGTACAATGAGCAGTTCTTC,CASSPPERGYNEQFF